A selection of T cell receptor beta chains follows, all from one sample in a study of T-cell memory formation after mild COVID-19. TCRdb reprocessed the 5' RACE reads via MiXCR and lists one record per CDR3 protein. This sample has 450,000 or so distinct CDR3 sequences; approximately 25% occur once, and the top ten carry around 12%. Sequencing input: PBMCs or a T cell subset sorted from them (not recorded which). The source is an adult woman who had mild COVID-19 (a few samples of this study predate the infection). Cell type and time point are not known. The CDR3 runs from the conserved cysteine through the conserved F or W. The D gene is left open where the match is weak.

d_gene	v_gene	j_gene	CDR3aa
TRBD1	TRBV6-6	TRBJ1-1	CASSPPDRGGNTEAFF
.	TRBV10-3	TRBJ1-1	CAITNTLDQEVNTEAFF
TRBD2	TRBV11-2	TRBJ2-1	CASSLSASGSLGYNEQFF
.	TRBV9	TRBJ2-4	CASSPQGTISAKNIQYF
.	TRBV9	TRBJ1-4	CASSVGQMRNEKLFF
.	TRBV10-3	TRBJ2-4	CAISERHGNKNIQYF
.	TRBV12-3/TRBV12-4	TRBJ2-2	CASSPQGTGELFF
TRBD2	TRBV20-1	TRBJ2-1	CSAGEGVSGVNNEQFF
.	TRBV7-6	TRBJ2-7	CASSLDQLAESSYEQYF
TRBD2	TRBV7-9	TRBJ2-1	CASILGTSGSNEQFF
.	TRBV7-6	TRBJ2-3	CASSITYTDTQYF